This T cell receptor beta chain was sequenced in a study of CD8 T cells in Susac syndrome. Study results and caveats: The study's TCR sequencing and HLA analysis covered a relatively small number of individuals, and the study acknowledged this.

With random hexamers, reverse transcription was performed on about 0.5 to 1 ug of RNA. TCR beta CDR3 was amplified by immunoSEQ multiplex PCR. This amplification extended across 54 Vbeta and 13 Jbeta segments. MiXCR was run by TCRdb on the immunoSEQ multiplex PCR reads, yielding one entry per CDR3 protein. Of 150,000 to 200,000 distinct CDR3 sequences in the sample, roughly 95% were seen once. About this clonotype: Its antigen remains unidentified.

Germline lookup yields CDR1 GTSNPN and CDR2 SVGIG (reference sequence). The CDR3 is made up of 13 amino acids. Trimming removed 2 bases at V and 6 bases at J, with 12 bases between. Sequencing of TCR beta was performed on blood CD8+ and CD4+ T cells. Multiple sclerosis controls were treatment-naive patients with stable or active relapsing-remitting disease. This chain links TRBV30 with TRBJ2-3, with D perhaps TRBD2 (5 bases). The sample taken for sequencing was CD4+ T cells from PBMCs. The TCR comes from a human donor with multiple sclerosis. CDR3 loop: CAWSLNSADTQYF. In DNA, the CDR3 is TGTGCCTGGAGTTTGAATAGCGCGGATACGCAGTATTTT.